A selection of T cell receptor beta chains follows, all from one sample in a study of blood T cell repertoires in COVID-19. The method was immunoSEQ multiplex PCR; TCRdb's version includes in-frame clones alone and lacks a portion of them. The table includes about 88,000 clones, around 85% detected once. The material sequenced was peripheral blood. Receptors originate from a woman aged 60-75 years with COVID-19, enrolled during active disease. Both conserved end residues are trimmed from each CDR3. A D gene is named only where the DNA matches it firmly.

TRBV4-1	TRBD1	TRBJ1-2	ASSQVGQANYGYT
TRBV19	TRBD1	TRBJ1-1	ASSMTVGTGGDTEAF
TRBV19	NA	TRBJ2-7	ASSIRGRYEQY
TRBV13	NA	TRBJ2-3	ASSPPPTDTQY
TRBV7-9	NA	TRBJ1-1	ASRDRRLGEAF
TRBV9	TRBD1	TRBJ2-7	ASSARGRESYEQY
TRBV3-1/TRBV3-2	NA	TRBJ1-5	ASSQTDSFNQPQH
TRBV7-2	NA	TRBJ1-2	ASSFPGDGAYGYT
TRBV7-2	NA	TRBJ1-6	ASSMGSSYNSPLH
TRBV5-1	NA	TRBJ2-3	ASSGRTVSSTDTQY
TRBV18	NA	TRBJ1-5	ASSSGTGRSNQPQH
TRBV4-3	TRBD2	TRBJ2-2	ASSHGRGANTGELF
TRBV5-1	TRBD1	TRBJ1-1	ASSPGQGWNTEAF
TRBV7-9	TRBD1	TRBJ1-4	ASSFSGTGTEKLF
TRBV5-1	TRBD2	TRBJ2-5	ASSLVGGTLTQY
TRBV10-1	NA	TRBJ1-1	ASNPIPRRIMNTEAF
TRBV19	NA	TRBJ2-3	ASSIEGAGLSTDTQY
TRBV6-5	NA	TRBJ1-2	ASSYPNSPGYT
TRBV7-9	TRBD1	TRBJ2-7	ASSLRDSYSYEQY
TRBV4-2	NA	TRBJ2-5	ASSPEDSNLRTQY
TRBV28	NA	TRBJ2-7	ASSFPSLGSYEQY
TRBV15	NA	TRBJ2-1	ATSYRDTNNEQF
TRBV19	NA	TRBJ1-6	ASSTQGGGYNSPLH
TRBV5-1	TRBD1	TRBJ2-5	ASREGQGAQETQY
TRBV30	TRBD1	TRBJ1-2	AWLGTGRSYGYT
TRBV5-1	NA	TRBJ1-2	ASSRGSARVEGYT
TRBV29-1	NA	TRBJ1-1	SVARDTYTEAF
TRBV11-1	NA	TRBJ2-5	ARGGETQY
TRBV4-3	NA	TRBJ2-2	ASSQDPGSGELF
TRBV28	NA	TRBJ2-5	ASSLIGWDSNPATQY
TRBV6-5	NA	TRBJ1-5	ASSPGREYGQPQH
TRBV30	NA	TRBJ2-2	AWSVPDTSPNTGELF
TRBV6-2/TRBV6-3	NA	TRBJ1-2	ASSWRGSYGYT
TRBV28	TRBD1	TRBJ1-6	ASRGQGEPYSPLH
TRBV6-2/TRBV6-3	NA	TRBJ1-2	ASSYPMEGTGT
TRBV4-3	TRBD2	TRBJ2-2	ASSPLAGGNTGELF
TRBV30	TRBD2	TRBJ2-1	AWRPAGSYNEQF